Listed below are T cell receptor beta chains from one sample, sequenced in a study of T cell responses to AZD1222 COVID-19 vaccine. TCRdb's copy holds only in-frame clones and misses some; the assay was immunoSEQ multiplex PCR. Of around 99,000 clones in the sample, 75% to 95% were seen once. Source: peripheral blood, taken 28 days after the second AZD1222 dose. The receptors here all came from an adult who received the AZD1222 COVID-19 vaccine. Each CDR3 is given with its conserved first and last residue. Each record gives: V gene, D gene, J gene, clone size, CDR3 protein, CDR3 DNA. A D gene is named only where the DNA matches it firmly. The size field is filled for only some rows; it gives once, few, many or a size class.

TRBV6-5	TRBD1	TRBJ1-1	NA	CASSSHRGLGAFF	TGTGCCAGCAGTTCTCACAGGGGGCTAGGAGCTTTCTTT
TRBV5-1	TRBD1	TRBJ2-4	NA	CASSWDRFGNIQYF	TGCGCCAGCAGCTGGGACAGGTTTGGTAACATTCAGTACTTC
TRBV27	NA	TRBJ2-2	NA	CASSFSSNTGELFF	TGTGCCAGCAGTTTCTCCTCGAACACCGGGGAGCTGTTTTTT
TRBV30	NA	TRBJ2-1	NA	CAWRLGFYNEQFF	TGTGCCTGGAGACTAGGCTTCTACAATGAGCAGTTCTTC
TRBV15	NA	TRBJ1-5	once	CATSRVLQGKQPQHF	TGTGCCACCAGCAGGGTTCTACAGGGCAAGCAGCCCCAGCATTTT
TRBV27	TRBD2	TRBJ2-3	NA	CASSFTFLAGSSDTQYF	TGTGCCAGCAGTTTCACCTTTCTAGCGGGTAGCTCAGATACGCAGTATTTT
TRBV2	NA	TRBJ1-4	NA	CASSSGASGQHEKLFF	TGTGCCAGCAGTTCCGGGGCCTCAGGTCAGCATGAAAAACTGTTTTTT
TRBV15	NA	TRBJ1-2	NA	CATSRDYRDGYTF	TGTGCCACCAGCAGAGATTACAGGGATGGCTACACCTTC
TRBV28	NA	TRBJ1-4	NA	CASSLVRGEANEKLFF	TGTGCCAGCAGTTTAGTTCGAGGGGAGGCTAATGAAAAACTGTTTTTT
TRBV6-5	NA	TRBJ1-1	NA	CASSPPRVNTEAFF	TGTGCCAGCAGTCCTCCCCGGGTGAACACTGAAGCTTTCTTT
TRBV10-2	NA	TRBJ1-4	NA	CASSESGWIGEKLFF	TGCGCCAGCAGTGAGTCAGGCTGGATTGGGGAAAAACTGTTTTTT
TRBV30	NA	TRBJ2-7	NA	CATSAEFQSEQYF	TGTGCCACCAGTGCGGAGTTTCAATCCGAGCAGTACTTC
TRBV29-1	TRBD2	TRBJ2-5	medium-sized	CSVVAGVAETQYF	TGCAGCGTTGTAGCGGGGGTGGCAGAGACCCAGTACTTC
TRBV4-1	TRBD1	TRBJ1-5	NA	CASSQAEGARSQPQHF	TGCGCCAGCAGCCAAGCGGAGGGGGCTCGGAGTCAGCCCCAGCATTTT
TRBV24-1	NA	TRBJ2-1	NA	CATSDLGMDEQFF	TGTGCCACCAGTGATTTGGGAATGGATGAGCAGTTCTTC
TRBV5-5	NA	TRBJ1-4	NA	CASSLGRKLFF	TGTGCCAGCAGCTTGGGGAGAAAACTGTTTTTT
TRBV4-3	NA	TRBJ1-5	NA	CASSHQPNQPQHF	TGCGCCAGCAGCCATCAGCCAAATCAGCCCCAGCATTTT
TRBV2	NA	TRBJ1-4	NA	CASRGAGLGEKLFF	TGTGCCAGCAGGGGGGCAGGGTTGGGAGAAAAACTGTTTTTT
TRBV6-4	TRBD2	TRBJ2-1	NA	CASSFGGSSYNEQFF	TGTGCCAGCAGCTTCGGGGGGAGCTCCTACAATGAGCAGTTCTTC
TRBV4-3	TRBD2	TRBJ2-2	NA	CASSQDPRGSVSGELFF	TGCGCCAGCAGCCAAGACCCTCGCGGGAGCGTTTCCGGGGAGCTGTTTTTT
TRBV19	NA	TRBJ1-5	once	CASSPGASNQPQHF	TGTGCCAGTAGTCCAGGGGCTTCCAATCAGCCCCAGCATTTT
TRBV3-1/TRBV3-2	TRBD2	TRBJ2-1	NA	CASSQDSGRVSNEQFF	TGTGCCAGCAGCCAGGATAGCGGGAGGGTGAGCAATGAGCAGTTCTTC
TRBV7-9	NA	TRBJ2-3	NA	CASSLDRGGNTDTQYF	TGTGCCAGCAGCTTAGATCGTGGCGGAAACACAGATACGCAGTATTTT
TRBV29-1	NA	TRBJ1-4	NA	CSVGEGPTNEKLFF	TGCAGCGTGGGCGAGGGTCCAACTAATGAAAAACTGTTTTTT
TRBV6-5	NA	TRBJ1-2	NA	CASSYSNRGPYGYTF	TGTGCCAGCAGTTACTCGAATCGGGGCCCCTATGGCTACACCTTC
TRBV5-1	TRBD1	TRBJ1-3	NA	CASSPGTGAGNTIYF	TGCGCCAGCAGCCCTGGGACAGGGGCTGGAAACACCATATATTTT